The T cell receptor beta chain under discussion was sequenced for a study of cytomegalovirus exposure and HLA in healthy donors. About the research overall: The roughly 100 million unique TCR beta sequences, from some 170 million T cells, were found by an earlier analysis. Findings and caveats of the study: Researchers reported from a later analysis that most CMV-associated TCR beta chains appeared HLA-restricted. TCR beta chains associated with HLA were, in a later analysis, more clonally expanded than equally common others. Follow-up analysis later connected one missense variant in DCLRE1C with trimming of TCR beta V- and J-genes.

The CDR3 is 16 residues long. Germline-derived CDR1 and CDR2 are MNHEY and SMNVEV (reference sequence). J gave up 12 bases and V 6 bases, and 21 bases lay outside the gene matches. Primers: 60 Vbeta forward and 13 Jbeta reverse. Method: immunoSEQ multiplex PCR; TCRdb's copy keeps in-frame clones and lacks some. Of over 150,000 clones listed, about 65% are singletons. As for this clone: Its matching antigen is unknown.

The sample consisted of PBMCs. The V gene is TRBV27, the J gene TRBJ2-7; TRBD2 matches 9 bases. The source is a woman aged 25 to 39 in good health and CMV-seronegative. The CDR3 reads CASRRGGGGVLTEWYF. The DNA of the CDR3 is TGTGCCAGCAGGAGGGGGGGCGGGGGGGTGCTGACTGAGTGGTACTTC.